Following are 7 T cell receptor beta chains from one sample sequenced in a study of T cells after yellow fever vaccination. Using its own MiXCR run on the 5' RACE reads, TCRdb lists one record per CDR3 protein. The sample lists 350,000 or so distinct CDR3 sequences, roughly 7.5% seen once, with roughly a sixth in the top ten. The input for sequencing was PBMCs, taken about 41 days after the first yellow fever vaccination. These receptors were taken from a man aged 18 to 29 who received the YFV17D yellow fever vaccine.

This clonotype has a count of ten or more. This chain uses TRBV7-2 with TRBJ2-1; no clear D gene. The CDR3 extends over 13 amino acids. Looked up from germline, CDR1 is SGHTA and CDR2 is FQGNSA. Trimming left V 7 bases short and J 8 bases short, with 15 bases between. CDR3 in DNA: TGTGCCAGCACCCTGCATGCTTCCGATGAGCAGTTCTTC. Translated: CASTLHASDEQFF.

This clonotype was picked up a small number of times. CDR3 sequence: CASSQVGDEQFF. The CDR3 bases are TGCGCCAGCAGCCAAGTTGGGGATGAGCAGTTCTTC. The V gene is TRBV4-3, the J gene TRBJ2-1; D is uncertain. Germline CDR1 LGHNA, CDR2 YSLEER. The CDR3 consists of 12 residues. The V end was cut by 1 base, the J end by 8 bases, with 6 bases between.

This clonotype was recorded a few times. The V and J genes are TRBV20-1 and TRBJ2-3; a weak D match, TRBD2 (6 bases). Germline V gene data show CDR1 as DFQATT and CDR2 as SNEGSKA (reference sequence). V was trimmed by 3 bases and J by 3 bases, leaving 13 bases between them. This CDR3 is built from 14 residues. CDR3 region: CSASLPGRTDTQYF. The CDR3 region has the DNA TGCAGTGCTAGCCTTCCTGGGAGGACAGATACGCAGTATTTT.

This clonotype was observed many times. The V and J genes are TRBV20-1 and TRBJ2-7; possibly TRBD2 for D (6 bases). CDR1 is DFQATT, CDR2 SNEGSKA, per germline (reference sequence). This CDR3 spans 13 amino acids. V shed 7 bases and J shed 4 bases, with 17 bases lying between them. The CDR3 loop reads CSVRGGDLYEQYF. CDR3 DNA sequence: TGCAGTGTGAGAGGCGGGGATCTATACGAGCAGTACTTC.

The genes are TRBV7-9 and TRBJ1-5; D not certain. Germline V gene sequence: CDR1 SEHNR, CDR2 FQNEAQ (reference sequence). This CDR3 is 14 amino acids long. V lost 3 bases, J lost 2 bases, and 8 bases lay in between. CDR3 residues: CASSFEGGNQPQHF. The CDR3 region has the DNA TGTGCCAGCAGCTTCGAAGGCGGCAATCAGCCCCAGCATTTT.

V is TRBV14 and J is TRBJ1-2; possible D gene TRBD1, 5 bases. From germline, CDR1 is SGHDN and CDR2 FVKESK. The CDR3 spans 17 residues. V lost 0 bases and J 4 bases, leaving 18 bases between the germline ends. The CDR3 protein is CASSQDKLGTESYGYTF. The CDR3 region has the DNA TGTGCCAGCAGCCAAGATAAACTCGGGACGGAAAGCTATGGCTACACCTTC.

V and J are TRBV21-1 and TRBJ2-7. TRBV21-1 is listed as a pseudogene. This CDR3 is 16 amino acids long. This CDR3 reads CASSKLGRIPSYEQYF. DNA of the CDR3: TGTGCCAGCAGCAAATTGGGCAGGATTCCCTCCTACGAGCAGTACTTC.